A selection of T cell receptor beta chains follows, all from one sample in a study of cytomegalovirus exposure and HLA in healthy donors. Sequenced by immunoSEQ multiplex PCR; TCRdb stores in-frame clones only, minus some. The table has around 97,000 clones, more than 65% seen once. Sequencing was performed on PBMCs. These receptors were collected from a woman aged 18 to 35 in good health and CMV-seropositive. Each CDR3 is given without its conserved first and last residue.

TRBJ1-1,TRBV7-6,ASSRGQGSGYTEAF
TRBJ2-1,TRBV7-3,ASSPAPSGKWNNEQF
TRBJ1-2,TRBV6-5,ASSYDTTGVGYT
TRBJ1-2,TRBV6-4,ASSDGQGISGYT
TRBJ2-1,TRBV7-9,ASSSRTSGRDRNVEQF
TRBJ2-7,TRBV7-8,ASSAGFRLAVSYEQY
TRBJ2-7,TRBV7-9,ASNLAGVFDEQY
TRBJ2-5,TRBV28,ASSSGSTLETQY
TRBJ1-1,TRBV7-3,ASSPLGGDPEAF
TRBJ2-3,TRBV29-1,SAGQGNADTQY
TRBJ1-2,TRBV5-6,ASSLDGQGHYGYT
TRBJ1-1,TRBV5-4,ASSRQYTEAF
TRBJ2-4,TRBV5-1,ASSLRTGNVKNIQY
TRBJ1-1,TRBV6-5,ASSTDRGGTEAF
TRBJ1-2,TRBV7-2,ASSLVGAGYT
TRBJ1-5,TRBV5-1,ASSWGTGRSNQPQH
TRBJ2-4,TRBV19,ASGPTSGNGLSIQY
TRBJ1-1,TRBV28,ASSLGTGVSYTEAF
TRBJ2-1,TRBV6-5,ASSLTGGYEQF
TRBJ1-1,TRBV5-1,ASSLEGVGEAF
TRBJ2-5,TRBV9,ASSVHRGLQETQY
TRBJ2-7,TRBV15,ATSGGKAYEQY
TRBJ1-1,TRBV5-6,ASSLSLRGGTEAF
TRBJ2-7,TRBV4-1,ASSQPPTGAYEQY
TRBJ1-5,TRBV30,AWLRDRGNQPQH
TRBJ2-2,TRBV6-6,ASRLSQGPNTGELF
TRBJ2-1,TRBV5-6,ASKQGKHRRYNEQF